This TCR beta chain was identified during a study of cytomegalovirus exposure and HLA in healthy donors. Study-level background: Earlier results showed 90 million to 120 million unique TCR beta sequences derived from approximately 170 million T cells.

The V and J ends lost 5 bases and 3 bases respectively, with 10 bases between them. Germline CDR1 is SGHVS and CDR2 is FNYEAQ. The CDR3 covers 13 residues. In regard to this clone: The antigen is unknown.

PCR involved 60 Vbeta and 13 Jbeta primers. TCRdb keeps only in-frame clones here, not all; method: immunoSEQ multiplex PCR. The table has around 120,000 clones, 79% seen once; the top ten hold about 3%. Findings of the study overall: Published work reported that the classifier diagnosed cytomegalovirus status with high specificity and sensitivity. Several of the most significant clusters appeared, in a later analysis, to be linked to common viral pathogens. Presence/absence analysis assumed near-uniform sequencing depth across donors.

Sequencing input: PBMCs. The genes are TRBV7-6 and TRBJ1-1; no clear D gene. The source of this sequence is a woman between 40 and 55 years old in good health and CMV-seronegative. DNA for the CDR3: TGTGCCAGCAGCCAAACCGTAGACACTGAAGCTTTCTTT. Its protein product is CASSQTVDTEAFF.